Each of the 2 T cell receptor beta chains below was sequenced from the same sample in a study of OX40 agonist ivuxolimab in advanced cancers. The repertoire was sequenced with immunoSEQ multiplex PCR; TCRdb's copy has only in-frame clones and lacks some. The sample contains about 52,000 clones, around nine tenths of which appear only once. Sample: CD4+ or CD8+ T cells sorted from blood, taken in a trial of the OX40 agonist ivuxolimab. These receptors were taken from an adult with an advanced solid tumor such as melanoma, head and neck, liver or kidney cancer.

This sequence joins TRBV4-1 and TRBJ2-7; 8 nucleotides match TRBD1. Trimming took 2 bases from V and 1 from J; bases not matched to a gene: 4. CDR3 length equals 15 residues. Germline loops: CDR1 MGHRA, CDR2 YSYEKL. The CDR3 sequence: CASSQLTGGSYEQYF. Written as DNA, the CDR3 is TGCGCCAGCAGCCAACTTACAGGGGGTTCCTACGAGCAGTACTTC.

V is TRBV27 and J is TRBJ2-7; 8 bases align to TRBD1. The CDR3 has 15 residues. Germline V lookup: CDR1 MNHEY, CDR2 SMNVEV (reference sequence). The V and J ends lost 1 base and 5 bases, in that order; junction bases with no gene match: 7. DNA of the CDR3: TGTGCCAGCAGTTTATTGCGACAGGGGTCGCACGAGCAGTACTTC. Amino acids: CASSLLRQGSHEQYF.